Listed here are 3 T cell receptor beta chains from one sample, sequenced in a study of CD8 T cells in Susac syndrome. cDNA came from approximately 0.5 to 1 ug RNA primed by random hexamers. One entry per CDR3 protein results from TCRdb running MiXCR on the immunoSEQ multiplex PCR reads. The repertoire holds roughly 140,000 distinct CDR3 sequences, with 95% as singletons. Sequencing was carried out using CD4+ T cells from PBMCs. The source is a human donor with Susac syndrome.

This chain uses TRBV6-2 or TRBV6-3 with TRBJ2-3; D tentatively reads TRBD1 or TRBD2 (5 bases each). CDR1 and CDR2 (germline): MNHEY, SVGEGT. CDR3 length equals 14 residues. Trimming pared 7 bases from V and 5 bases from J, leaving 16 bases between. The CDR3 here is CASTEGPRLDTQYF. The CDR3 nucleotides are TGTGCCAGCACTGAGGGACCTAGACTAGATACGCAGTATTTT.

This clonotype has just one count. CDR3 residues: CASSLTDAYEQYF. In DNA, the CDR3 is TGTGCCAGCTCCCTGACGGACGCCTACGAGCAGTACTTC. The chain joins TRBV18 to TRBJ2-7; D is ambiguous. V was clipped by 6 bases and J by 2 bases, with 11 bases between them. Germline CDR1 is KGHSH and CDR2 is LQKENI. The CDR3 loop spans 13 amino acids.

This chain joins TRBV5-4 and TRBJ1-1; TRBD1 aligns across 9 bases. This CDR3 contains 14 residues. Germline assignment: CDR1 SGHNT and CDR2 YYREEE (reference sequence). With 4 bases clipped from V and 1 base from J, the junction kept 2 bases outside the gene matches. The CDR3 loop reads CASSGQGRNTEAFF. CDR3 nucleotides: TGTGCCAGCAGCGGACAGGGGAGGAACACTGAAGCTTTCTTT.